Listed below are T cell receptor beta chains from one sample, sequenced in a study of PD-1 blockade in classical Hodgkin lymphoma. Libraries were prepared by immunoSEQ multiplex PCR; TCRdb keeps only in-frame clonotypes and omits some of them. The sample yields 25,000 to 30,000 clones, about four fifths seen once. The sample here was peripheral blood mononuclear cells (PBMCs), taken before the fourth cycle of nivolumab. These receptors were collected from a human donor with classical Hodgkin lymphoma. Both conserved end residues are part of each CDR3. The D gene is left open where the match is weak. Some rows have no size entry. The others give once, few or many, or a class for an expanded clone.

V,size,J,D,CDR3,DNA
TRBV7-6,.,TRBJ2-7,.,CASSLGGLHYEQYF,TGTGCCAGCAGCTTGGGGGGGCTCCACTACGAGCAGTACTTC
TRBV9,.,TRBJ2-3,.,CASSETSTDTQYF,TGTGCCAGCAGCGAGACTAGCACAGATACGCAGTATTTT
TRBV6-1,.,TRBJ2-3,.,CASRTRQTTDTQYF,TGTGCCAGCAGAACGCGACAGACCACAGATACGCAGTATTTT
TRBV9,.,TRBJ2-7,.,CASSVAPELGEQYF,TGTGCCAGCAGCGTAGCCCCGGAGTTAGGTGAGCAGTACTTC
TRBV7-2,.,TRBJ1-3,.,CASSLDASSGNTIYF,TGTGCCAGCAGCCTGGACGCCAGCTCTGGAAACACCATATATTTT
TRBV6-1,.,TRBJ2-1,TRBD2,CASSEAIGTSGRSGWFF,TGTGCCAGCAGTGAAGCTATTGGGACTAGCGGGAGGTCAGGTTGGTTCTTC
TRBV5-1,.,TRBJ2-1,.,CASSLGGLSYNEQFF,TGCGCCAGCAGCTTGGGGGGGCTTTCCTACAATGAGCAGTTCTTC
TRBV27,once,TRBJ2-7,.,CASSLREGPYEQYF,TGTGCCAGCAGTTTACGCGAGGGGCCCTACGAGCAGTACTTC
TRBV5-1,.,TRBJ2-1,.,CASSLMELNEQFF,TGCGCCAGCAGCTTGATGGAGCTGAATGAGCAGTTCTTC
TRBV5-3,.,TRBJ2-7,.,CARRYVRSEQYF,TGTGCCAGAAGATATGTCCGGAGCGAGCAGTACTTC
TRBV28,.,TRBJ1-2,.,CASGLDQGGYTF,TGTGCCAGCGGCCTCGACCAAGGGGGCTACACCTTC
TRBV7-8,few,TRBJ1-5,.,CASSPGGLNSNQPQHF,TGTGCCAGCAGCCCCGGGGGCCTTAATAGCAATCAGCCCCAGCATTTT
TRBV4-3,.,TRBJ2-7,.,CASSHDYEQYF,TGCGCCAGCAGCCACGACTACGAGCAGTACTTC
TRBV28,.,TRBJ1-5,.,CASSFRSEQPQHF,TGTGCCAGCAGTTTCCGGTCGGAACAGCCCCAGCATTTT